The TCR beta chain under discussion was sequenced for a study of blood T cell repertoires in COVID-19. Overall study context: Samples of COVID-19 (acute and convalescent) were obtained from the United States, Italy and Spain.

Symptom resolution, clearance, or two negative PCRs marked the recovered donors of Cohort 3. Per the original data handling: Researchers report that nucleated cell counts were estimated from reference gene primer amplification. Some clones are missing from TCRdb's copy, which holds only in-frame ones; the method was immunoSEQ multiplex PCR. The V and J calls and the clone size are those of that table, but D and trimming were determined from the DNA. This sample has some 120,000 clones, with roughly 87% found just once. Sequenced sample: PBMCs or T cells enriched from blood (not recorded which). This receptor was taken from a man aged 25-45 years who had recovered from COVID-19.

This CDR3 is CASSLSADTEAFF. For the CDR3, the DNA is TGTGCCAGCAGTTTATCGGCCGACACTGAAGCTTTCTTT. V usage is TRBV27 and J usage is TRBJ1-1; D uncertain. The CDR3 is made up of 13 amino acids. CDR1 and CDR2 (germline): MNHEY, SMNVEV (reference sequence). Trimming shortened V by 0 bases and J by 3 bases, and 5 bases separated the two germline ends.